This TCR beta chain originates from a study of technical replicates of blood from a handful of donors. Using immunoSEQ multiplex PCR, the repertoire was profiled, and TCRdb retains in-frame clones only, with some absent. The top ten hold 5% to 6.5% of the sample, which has tens of thousands of clones, more than 85% seen once. Germline CDR1 and CDR2: LNHDA and SQIVND (reference sequence). With 5 bases clipped from V and 2 bases from J, the junction kept 4 bases outside the gene matches. This CDR3 region has 15 residues. The genes are TRBV19 and TRBJ1-3; 9 positions match TRBD1. The receptor's source is a human donor in good health. Some clones in this sample may be carry-over from other donors' samples. Source material: PBMCs. CDR3 protein: CASSRTGGTGNTIYF. The DNA for the CDR3 is TGTGCCAGTAGTCGAACAGGGGGCACTGGAAACACCATATATTTT.